The rows below give T cell receptor beta chains drawn from one sample of a study of beta chain features in type 1 diabetes. This table comes from immunoSEQ multiplex PCR, and its TCRdb copy is limited to in-frame clones, with some not included. The sample has 310,000 or so clones, approximately 8.2% seen once. Material: central memory CD4+ T cells from blood. Every receptor here comes from a woman aged 18-29 years in good health. The CDR3 runs from the conserved cysteine through the conserved F or W. D genes are given only for firm matches. Rows may omit the clone size; those that give it use once, few, many or a size class.

many	14	TRBV6-5	.	TRBJ2-3	CASSHGRGADTQYF	TGTGCCAGCAGCCATGGCAGGGGCGCAGATACGCAGTATTTT
few	11	TRBV18	.	TRBJ2-3	CASSQSDTQYF	TGTGCCAGCTCACAGTCGGATACGCAGTATTTT
few	11	TRBV20-1	.	TRBJ2-2	CSASLGWELFF	TGCAGTGCTAGTTTAGGGTGGGAGCTGTTTTTT
many	13	TRBV18	.	TRBJ2-5	CASSPRLAETQYF	TGTGCCAGCTCCCCAAGGCTAGCGGAGACCCAGTACTTC
.	13	TRBV19	.	TRBJ2-3	CASCSGSTDTQYF	TGTGCCAGTTGTAGCGGATCCACAGATACGCAGTATTTT
.	12	TRBV7-2	.	TRBJ2-3	CASSYDRDGRYF	TGTGCCAGCAGTTACGACCGGGACGGAAGGTATTTT
.	12	TRBV29-1	.	TRBJ2-5	CSVLMGQETQYF	TGCAGCGTACTCATGGGCCAAGAGACCCAGTACTTC
many	18	TRBV2	.	TRBJ2-5	CASRGTLTTTSSMKTQYF	TGTGCCAGCAGGGGGACTTTAACAACCACTTCTTCAATGAAGACCCAGTACTTC
few	15	TRBV27	TRBD2	TRBJ2-1	CASSPRGGSDNEQFF	TGTGCCAGCAGTCCCCGAGGCGGGAGCGACAATGAGCAGTTCTTC
few	15	TRBV28	TRBD2	TRBJ2-7	CASSTPGLAGREQYF	TGTGCCAGCAGTACTCCGGGGCTAGCGGGACGCGAGCAGTACTTC
.	14	TRBV7-6	TRBD1	TRBJ2-3	CASSLRQGADTQYF	TGTGCCAGCAGCTTACGCCAGGGGGCAGATACGCAGTATTTT
many	14	TRBV4-3	.	TRBJ1-2	CASSQTGSHYLYTF	TGCGCCAGCAGCCAAACCGGGTCCCATTACCTCTACACCTTC
once	14	TRBV18	TRBD2	TRBJ2-7	CASSPLAGGDEQYF	TGTGCCAGCTCACCACTAGCGGGAGGAGACGAGCAGTACTTC
few	11	TRBV7-2	.	TRBJ2-3	CASSAVDTQYF	TGTGCCAGCAGCGCGGTGGATACGCAGTATTTT
medium-sized	12	TRBV7-9	.	TRBJ2-3	CASSHRGDTQYF	TGTGCCAGCAGCCATAGAGGGGATACGCAGTATTTT
few	12	TRBV14	.	TRBJ2-7	CASSPTYYEQYF	TGTGCCAGCAGCCCCACATACTACGAGCAGTACTTC
.	15	TRBV28	.	TRBJ2-2	CASSLLGGTTGELFF	TGTGCCAGCAGTTTATTAGGCGGGACAACCGGGGAGCTGTTTTTT
few	15	TRBV28	.	TRBJ2-2	CASMAAQVKTGELFF	TGTGCCAGCATGGCCGCACAGGTTAAGACCGGGGAGCTGTTTTTT
few	14	TRBV27	TRBD1	TRBJ1-5	CASSFQGGGQPQHF	TGTGCCAGCAGTTTTCAGGGGGGCGGACAGCCCCAGCATTTT
few	16	TRBV18	TRBD1	TRBJ2-7	CASSPESGTGDYEQYF	TGTGCCAGCTCACCTGAATCCGGGACAGGGGACTACGAGCAGTACTTC
many	13	TRBV6-5	TRBD2	TRBJ2-5	CASSWTSGRLEYF	TGTGCCAGCAGCTGGACTAGCGGGAGACTGGAGTACTTC
few	14	TRBV28	TRBD2	TRBJ2-7	CASRRLAGVYEQYF	TGTGCCAGCCGCCGACTAGCGGGAGTCTACGAGCAGTACTTC
.	13	TRBV6-1	.	TRBJ2-7	CASSHGHDNEQYF	TGTGCCAGCAGTCACGGGCATGACAACGAGCAGTACTTC
.	14	TRBV6-5	.	TRBJ1-4	CASSDASQNEKLFF	TGTGCCAGCAGTGATGCCAGTCAAAATGAAAAACTGTTTTTT